The source of this T cell receptor (beta chain) is a study of beta chain features in type 1 diabetes. Germline CDR1 and CDR2: SQVTM and ANQGSEA. The CDR3 loop spans 13 amino acids. Trimming removed 3 bases from V and 1 base from J, with 9 bases in between. On this clone: The antigen remains unidentified.

Investigators reverse transcribed all isolated RNA, so they sequenced expressed TCRB transcripts. Repertoires were generated with immunoSEQ multiplex PCR, while TCRdb's copy carries only in-frame clones and drops some. The sample lists around 340,000 clones; 9.3% were seen once. Study-wide results and caveats: When Type 1 diabetes patients were examined, their TCRB CDR3s proved moderately but significantly shorter in all four CD4+ subsets. Cells with high TCR expression could be over-represented when cDNA is sequenced.

Sequenced material: central memory CD4+ T cells from blood. The receptor was isolated from a man under 40 with type 1 diabetes. The gene calls are TRBV29-1 and TRBJ1-2; D call uncertain. The CDR3 loop is CSVDRPGNYGYTF. The CDR3 bases are TGCAGCGTTGACAGGCCCGGTAACTATGGCTACACCTTC.